Listed below are T cell receptor beta chains from one sample, sequenced in a study of cytomegalovirus exposure and HLA in healthy donors. Using immunoSEQ multiplex PCR, the repertoire was profiled, and TCRdb retains in-frame clones only, with some absent. This table holds 200,000 or so clones. The material sequenced was PBMCs. The receptors shown here come from a girl aged 2-10 years in good health and CMV-seropositive. CDR3s include the opening cysteine and the closing phenylalanine or tryptophan. Each record gives: D gene, V gene, J gene, CDR3 protein, CDR3 DNA. D genes are given only for firm matches.

d_gene: NA; v_gene: TRBV10-3; j_gene: TRBJ2-7; CDR3aa: CATQQAVHEQYF; CDR3nt: TGTGCCACCCAGCAGGCAGTTCACGAGCAGTACTTC
d_gene: NA; v_gene: TRBV7-8; j_gene: TRBJ2-1; CDR3aa: CASSLQDSSYNEQFF; CDR3nt: TGTGCCAGCAGCTTACAGGATAGCTCCTACAATGAGCAGTTCTTC
d_gene: TRBD1; v_gene: TRBV28; j_gene: TRBJ1-1; CDR3aa: CASSTPQGAFTEAFF; CDR3nt: TGTGCCAGCAGTACACCTCAGGGGGCCTTCACTGAAGCTTTCTTT
d_gene: NA; v_gene: TRBV6-6; j_gene: TRBJ1-1; CDR3aa: CASNQNTEAFF; CDR3nt: TGTGCCAGCAATCAGAACACTGAAGCTTTCTTT
d_gene: NA; v_gene: TRBV5-1; j_gene: TRBJ2-7; CDR3aa: CASSSLTSYEQYF; CDR3nt: TGCGCCAGCAGCTCCCTAACCTCCTACGAGCAGTACTTC
d_gene: NA; v_gene: TRBV4-1; j_gene: TRBJ2-1; CDR3aa: CASSQGGEQFF; CDR3nt: TGCGCCAGCAGCCAAGGGGGCGAGCAGTTCTTC
d_gene: TRBD1; v_gene: TRBV5-1; j_gene: TRBJ1-2; CDR3aa: CASSSEQGANYGYTF; CDR3nt: TGCGCCAGCAGCTCGGAACAGGGGGCTAACTATGGCTACACCTTC
d_gene: NA; v_gene: TRBV6-5; j_gene: TRBJ1-2; CDR3aa: CASSYGGYNYGYTF; CDR3nt: TGTGCCAGCAGTTACGGCGGATATAACTATGGCTACACCTTC
d_gene: NA; v_gene: TRBV13; j_gene: TRBJ1-1; CDR3aa: CASSSMTGTTEAFF; CDR3nt: TGTGCCAGCAGCTCGATGACAGGTACGACTGAAGCTTTCTTT
d_gene: NA; v_gene: TRBV13; j_gene: TRBJ1-1; CDR3aa: CASSGSSTRAFF; CDR3nt: TGTGCCAGCAGCGGATCAAGCACGAGGGCTTTCTTT
d_gene: TRBD2; v_gene: TRBV15; j_gene: TRBJ2-1; CDR3aa: CATSVRSLAGEVDEQFF; CDR3nt: TGTGCCACCAGCGTCAGGTCTCTAGCGGGAGAGGTCGATGAGCAGTTCTTC
d_gene: NA; v_gene: TRBV27; j_gene: TRBJ2-7; CDR3aa: CASSSLSRVDHEQYF; CDR3nt: TGTGCCAGCAGTTCTCTGAGCAGGGTCGACCACGAGCAGTACTTC
d_gene: TRBD2; v_gene: TRBV12-5; j_gene: TRBJ2-1; CDR3aa: CASGPGGSVDNEQFF; CDR3nt: TGTGCTAGTGGCCCCGGCGGGAGTGTCGACAATGAGCAGTTCTTC
d_gene: NA; v_gene: TRBV5-1; j_gene: TRBJ2-7; CDR3aa: CASSRTESYEQYF; CDR3nt: TGCGCCAGCAGCCGGACAGAATCCTACGAGCAGTACTTC
d_gene: TRBD2; v_gene: TRBV19; j_gene: TRBJ2-7; CDR3aa: CASSIALAGVYEQYF; CDR3nt: TGTGCCAGTAGTATAGCACTAGCGGGAGTATACGAGCAGTACTTC
d_gene: TRBD2; v_gene: TRBV4-1; j_gene: TRBJ2-3; CDR3aa: CASSQAGASGDLGDTQYF; CDR3nt: TGCGCCAGCAGCCAAGCTGGGGCTAGCGGGGACCTTGGGGATACGCAGTATTTT
d_gene: TRBD2; v_gene: TRBV19; j_gene: TRBJ2-2; CDR3aa: CASSRGRGATNTGELFF; CDR3nt: TGTGCCAGTAGTAGGGGGCGGGGGGCCACTAACACCGGGGAGCTGTTTTTT
d_gene: NA; v_gene: TRBV2; j_gene: TRBJ2-1; CDR3aa: CASRSQRRDNEQFF; CDR3nt: TGTGCCAGCAGATCCCAGCGGAGAGACAATGAGCAGTTCTTC
d_gene: NA; v_gene: TRBV29-1; j_gene: TRBJ2-5; CDR3aa: CSVGGQQETQYF; CDR3nt: TGCAGCGTTGGGGGGCAGCAGGAGACCCAGTACTTC
d_gene: NA; v_gene: TRBV4-1; j_gene: TRBJ1-5; CDR3aa: CASSQEVWKQKDNQPQHF; CDR3nt: TGCGCCAGCAGCCAAGAGGTTTGGAAACAGAAGGACAATCAGCCCCAGCATTTT
d_gene: TRBD2; v_gene: TRBV2; j_gene: TRBJ2-2; CDR3aa: CASSSSSGSSGELFF; CDR3nt: TGTGCCAGCAGTTCTTCTAGCGGGAGTTCCGGGGAGCTGTTTTTT
d_gene: TRBD2; v_gene: TRBV30; j_gene: TRBJ2-5; CDR3aa: CAWSVLAGKVAETQYF; CDR3nt: TGTGCCTGGAGTGTACTAGCGGGAAAAGTGGCCGAGACCCAGTACTTC
d_gene: NA; v_gene: TRBV7-9; j_gene: TRBJ2-7; CDR3aa: CASSLESGTRAYEQYF; CDR3nt: TGTGCCAGCAGCTTAGAATCTGGGACAAGGGCTTACGAGCAGTACTTC